These 7 T cell receptor beta chains were all obtained from the same sample, sequenced in a study of siplizumab effects on memory and regulatory T cells. Assay used: immunoSEQ multiplex PCR; TCRdb lists only in-frame clones, some missing. The sample carries approximately 100,000 clones, about 93% recorded once. The sequenced material came from non-Treg CD4+ T cells sorted from blood. All receptors derive from a human donor in good health.

The genes are TRBV18 and TRBJ1-5; D is perhaps TRBD1 (5 bases). The CDR3 extends over 16 amino acids. CDR1 is KGHSH and CDR2 is LQKENI in the germline V gene. The germline V and J ends were trimmed by 3 bases and 1 base, with 13 bases remaining between them. Here the CDR3 reads CASSPSGGTSNQPQHF. CDR3 nucleotide sequence: TGTGCCAGCTCACCCTCGGGGGGGACCAGCAATCAGCCCCAGCATTTT. Supplemented by reference TRBV18 and TRBJ1-5, the full variable domain reads NAGVMQNPRHLVRRRGQEARLRCSPMKGHSHVYWYRQLPEEGLKFMVYLQKENIIDESGMPKERFSAEFPKEGPSILRIQQVVRGDSAAYFCASSPSGGTSNQPQHFGDGTRLSIL.

The CDR3 reads CASSLLGGAYEQYF. In DNA form, the CDR3 reads TGTGCCAGCAGTCTTTTAGGAGGCGCCTACGAGCAGTACTTC. J is TRBJ2-7 and V is TRBV6-5; TRBD2 might be the D (5 bases). This CDR3 region has 14 residues. V lost 5 bases and J 2 bases, leaving 13 bases between the germline ends. CDR1 is MNHEY, CDR2 SVGAGI, per germline.

The chain combines TRBV6-4 with TRBJ1-2; no clear D. Trimming cost V 3 bases and J 7 bases, with 9 bases left between them. From germline, CDR1 is MRHNA and CDR2 SNTAGT. This CDR3 is built from 12 residues. The CDR3 DNA is TGTGCCAGCAGTGAGGACGGGGTTGGCTACACCTTC. Amino acid sequence: CASSEDGVGYTF.

V is TRBV4-1 and J is TRBJ2-4; maybe TRBD2 (6 bases). Germline V gene sequence: CDR1 MGHRA, CDR2 YSYEKL. CDR3 length: 20 residues. V was clipped by 3 bases and J by 1 base, with 25 bases between them. CDR3 DNA sequence: TGCGCCAGCAGCCAGACCGTCTGGCTAGCGCGATTCCTCGCCAAAAACATTCAGTACTTC. It specifies CASSQTVWLARFLAKNIQYF.

This chain links TRBV27 with TRBJ2-5; no firm D call. This CDR3 has 14 residues. CDR1 MNHEY and CDR2 SMNVEV come from the germline V gene (reference sequence). V was trimmed by 7 bases and J by 2 bases, leaving 14 bases between them. The CDR3 coding sequence is TGTGCCAGCAAGGGTATGAGCGCTCAAGAGACCCAGTACTTC. Amino acids: CASKGMSAQETQYF.

The chain joins TRBV5-5 to TRBJ2-7; 7 bases agree with TRBD2. Unmatched junction bases numbered 10, after V lost 4 bases and J lost 6 bases. The CDR3 extends over 14 amino acids. Germline V gives CDR1 SGHKS, CDR2 YYEKEE (reference sequence). The CDR3 region is CASSAPLGRVEQYF. CDR3 nucleotides: TGTGCCAGCAGCGCCCCATTGGGGAGGGTCGAGCAGTACTTC.

This sequence joins TRBV4-2 and TRBJ1-3, with 9 bases matching TRBD1. This CDR3 has 19 residues. V was pared by 4 bases and J by 0 bases, with 13 bases of the junction left unmatched. Germline loops: CDR1 LGHNA, CDR2 YNFKEQ. DNA for the CDR3: TGTGCCAGCAGCCTGGGGGGGACAGGGTTCTCCAGCTCTGGAAACACCATATATTTT. It translates to CASSLGGTGFSSSGNTIYF.